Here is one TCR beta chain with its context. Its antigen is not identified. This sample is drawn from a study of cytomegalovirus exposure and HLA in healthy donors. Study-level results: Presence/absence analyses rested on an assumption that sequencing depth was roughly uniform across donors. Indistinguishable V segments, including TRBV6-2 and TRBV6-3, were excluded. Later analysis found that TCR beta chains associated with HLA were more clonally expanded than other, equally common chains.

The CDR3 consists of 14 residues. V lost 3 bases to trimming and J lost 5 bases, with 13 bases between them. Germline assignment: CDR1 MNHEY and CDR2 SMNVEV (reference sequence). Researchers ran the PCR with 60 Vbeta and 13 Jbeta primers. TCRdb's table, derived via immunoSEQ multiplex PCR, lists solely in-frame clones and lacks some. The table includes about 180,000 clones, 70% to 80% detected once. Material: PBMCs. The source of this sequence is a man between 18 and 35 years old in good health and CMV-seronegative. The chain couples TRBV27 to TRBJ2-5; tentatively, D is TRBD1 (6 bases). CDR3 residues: CASSFRDMRETQYF. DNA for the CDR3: TGTGCCAGCAGTTTTCGGGACATGCGGGAGACCCAGTACTTC.